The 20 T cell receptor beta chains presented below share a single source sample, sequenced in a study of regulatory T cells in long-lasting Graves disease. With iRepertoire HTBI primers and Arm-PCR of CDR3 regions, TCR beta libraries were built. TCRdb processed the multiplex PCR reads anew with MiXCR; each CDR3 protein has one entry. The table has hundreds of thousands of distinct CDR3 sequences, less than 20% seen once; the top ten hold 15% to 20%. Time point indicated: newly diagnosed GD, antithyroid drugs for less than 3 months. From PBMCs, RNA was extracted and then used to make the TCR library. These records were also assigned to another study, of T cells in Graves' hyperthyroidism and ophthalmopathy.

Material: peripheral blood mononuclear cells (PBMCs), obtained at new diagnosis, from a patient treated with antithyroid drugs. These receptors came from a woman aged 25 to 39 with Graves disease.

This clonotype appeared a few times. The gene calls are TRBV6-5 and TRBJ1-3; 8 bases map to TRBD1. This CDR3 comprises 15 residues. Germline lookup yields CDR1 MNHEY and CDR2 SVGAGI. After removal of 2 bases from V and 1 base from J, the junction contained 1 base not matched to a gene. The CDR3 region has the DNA TGTGCCAGCAGTTACCAGGGGGCTTCTGGAAACACCATATATTTT. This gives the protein CASSYQGASGNTIYF.

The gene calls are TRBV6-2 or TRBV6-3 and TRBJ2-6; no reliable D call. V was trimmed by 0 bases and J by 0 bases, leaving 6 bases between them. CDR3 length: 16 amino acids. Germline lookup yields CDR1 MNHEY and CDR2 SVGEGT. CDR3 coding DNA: TGTGCCAGCAGTTACTCTGGGAACTCTGGGGCCAACGTCCTGACTTTC. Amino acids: CASSYSGNSGANVLTF.

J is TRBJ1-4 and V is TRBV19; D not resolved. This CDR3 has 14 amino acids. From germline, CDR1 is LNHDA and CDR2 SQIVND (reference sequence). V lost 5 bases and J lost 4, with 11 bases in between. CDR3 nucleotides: TGTGCCAGTAGTTACACAGAAGATAATGAAAAACTGTTTTTT. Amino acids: CASSYTEDNEKLFF.

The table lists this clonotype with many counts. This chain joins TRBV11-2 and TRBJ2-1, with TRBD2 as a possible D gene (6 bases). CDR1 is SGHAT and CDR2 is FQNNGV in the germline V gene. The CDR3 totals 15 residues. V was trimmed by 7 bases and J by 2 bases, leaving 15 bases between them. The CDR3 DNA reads TGTGCCAGCACCCGGGAGTTGGGTACCTACAATGAGCAGTTCTTC. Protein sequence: CASTRELGTYNEQFF.

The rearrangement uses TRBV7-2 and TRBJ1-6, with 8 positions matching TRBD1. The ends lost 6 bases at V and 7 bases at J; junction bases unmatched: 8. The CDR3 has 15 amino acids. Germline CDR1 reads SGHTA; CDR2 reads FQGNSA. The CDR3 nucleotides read TGTGCCAGCAGATCTCGACAGGGGTTGAATTCACCCCTCCACTTT. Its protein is CASRSRQGLNSPLHF.

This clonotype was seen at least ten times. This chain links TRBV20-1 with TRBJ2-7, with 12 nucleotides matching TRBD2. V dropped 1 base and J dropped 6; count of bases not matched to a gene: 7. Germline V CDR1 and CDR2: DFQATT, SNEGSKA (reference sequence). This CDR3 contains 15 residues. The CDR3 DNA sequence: TGCAGTGCTAGAGGACTAGCGGGAGTACTGGGCGAGCAGTACTTC. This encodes CSARGLAGVLGEQYF.

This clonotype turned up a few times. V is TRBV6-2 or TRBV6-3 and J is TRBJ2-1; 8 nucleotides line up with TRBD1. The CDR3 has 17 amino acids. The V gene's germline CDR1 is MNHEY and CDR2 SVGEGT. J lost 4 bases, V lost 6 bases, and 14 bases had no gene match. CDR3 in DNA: TGTGCCAGCAGCCCCCAAACAGGGGGAATGGGGTACAATGAGCAGTTCTTC. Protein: CASSPQTGGMGYNEQFF.

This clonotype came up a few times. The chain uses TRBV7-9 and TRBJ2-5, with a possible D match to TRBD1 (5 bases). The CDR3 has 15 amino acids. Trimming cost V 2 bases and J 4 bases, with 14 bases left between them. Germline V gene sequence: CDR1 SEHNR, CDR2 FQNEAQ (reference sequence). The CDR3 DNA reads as TGTGCCAGCAGCTTACTCCCAGGGAAAGCAGAGACCCAGTACTTC. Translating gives CASSLLPGKAETQYF.

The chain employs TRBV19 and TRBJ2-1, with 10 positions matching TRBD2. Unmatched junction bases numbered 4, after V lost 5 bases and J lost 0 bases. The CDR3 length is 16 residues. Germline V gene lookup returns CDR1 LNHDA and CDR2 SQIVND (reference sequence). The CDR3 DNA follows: TGTGCCAGTAGTCTACTAGCGGGACTCTCCTACAATGAGCAGTTCTTC. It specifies CASSLLAGLSYNEQFF.

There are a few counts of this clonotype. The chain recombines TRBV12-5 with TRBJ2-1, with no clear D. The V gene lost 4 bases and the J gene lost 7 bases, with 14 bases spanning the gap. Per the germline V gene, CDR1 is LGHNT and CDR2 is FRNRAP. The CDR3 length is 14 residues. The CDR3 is CASGSTQNLNEQFF. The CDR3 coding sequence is TGTGCTAGTGGTTCAACTCAGAATCTAAATGAGCAGTTCTTC.

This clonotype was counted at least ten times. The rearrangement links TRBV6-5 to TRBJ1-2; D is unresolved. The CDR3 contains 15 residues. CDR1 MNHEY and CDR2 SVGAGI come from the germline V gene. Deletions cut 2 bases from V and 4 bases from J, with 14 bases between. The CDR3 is CASSYGGPAVYGYTF. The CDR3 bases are TGTGCCAGCAGTTACGGCGGACCAGCGGTCTATGGCTACACCTTC.

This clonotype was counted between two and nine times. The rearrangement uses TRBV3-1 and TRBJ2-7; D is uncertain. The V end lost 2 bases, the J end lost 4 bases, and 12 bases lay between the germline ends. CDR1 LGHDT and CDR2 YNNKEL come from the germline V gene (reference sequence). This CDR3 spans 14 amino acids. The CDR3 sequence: CASSQSTTDYEQYF. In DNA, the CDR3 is TGTGCCAGCAGCCAATCTACTACGGATTACGAGCAGTACTTC.

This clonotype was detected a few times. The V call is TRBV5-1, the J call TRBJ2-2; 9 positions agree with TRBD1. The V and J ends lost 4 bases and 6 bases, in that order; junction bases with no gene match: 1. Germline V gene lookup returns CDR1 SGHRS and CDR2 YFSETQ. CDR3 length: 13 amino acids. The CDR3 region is CASSRDRAGELFF. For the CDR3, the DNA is TGCGCCAGCAGCCGGGACAGGGCCGGGGAGCTGTTTTTT. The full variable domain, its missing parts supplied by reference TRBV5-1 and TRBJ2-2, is KAGVTQTPRYLIKTRGQQVTLSCSPISGHRSVSWYQQTPGQGLQFLFEYFSETQRNKGNFPGRFSGRQFSNSRSEMNVSTLELGDSALYLCASSRDRAGELFFGEGSRLTVL.

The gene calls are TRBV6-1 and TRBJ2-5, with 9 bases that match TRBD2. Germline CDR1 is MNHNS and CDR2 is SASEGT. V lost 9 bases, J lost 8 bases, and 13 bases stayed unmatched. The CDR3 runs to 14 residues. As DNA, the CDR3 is TGTGCCAGTAGACCCGGGCTAGCGGGATACACCCAGTACTTC. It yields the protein CASRPGLAGYTQYF.

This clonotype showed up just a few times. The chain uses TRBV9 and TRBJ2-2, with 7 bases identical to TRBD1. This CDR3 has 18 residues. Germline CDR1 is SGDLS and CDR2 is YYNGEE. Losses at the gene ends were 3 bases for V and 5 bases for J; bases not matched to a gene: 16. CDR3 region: CASSATPGLPRGTGELFF. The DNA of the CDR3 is TGTGCCAGCAGCGCAACCCCGGGTCTTCCCAGGGGGACCGGGGAGCTGTTTTTT. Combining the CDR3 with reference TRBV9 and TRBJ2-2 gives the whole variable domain DSGVTQTPKHLITATGQRVTLRCSPRSGDLSVYWYQQSLDQGLQFLIQYYNGEERAKGNILERFSAQQFPDLHSELNLSSLELGDSALYFCASSATPGLPRGTGELFFGEGSRLTVL.

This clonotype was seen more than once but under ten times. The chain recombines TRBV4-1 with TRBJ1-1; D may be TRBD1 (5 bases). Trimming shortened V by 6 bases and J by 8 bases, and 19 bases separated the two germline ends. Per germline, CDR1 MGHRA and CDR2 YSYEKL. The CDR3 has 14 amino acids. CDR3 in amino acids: CASRRWDLEMEAFF. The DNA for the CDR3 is TGCGCCAGCAGACGGTGGGACCTCGAAATGGAAGCTTTCTTT.

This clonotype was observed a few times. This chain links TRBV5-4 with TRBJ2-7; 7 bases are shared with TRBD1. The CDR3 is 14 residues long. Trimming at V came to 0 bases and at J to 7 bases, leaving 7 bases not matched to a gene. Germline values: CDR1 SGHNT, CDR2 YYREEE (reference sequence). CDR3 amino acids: CASSLGDSPWEQYF. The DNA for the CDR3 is TGTGCCAGCAGCTTGGGGGACAGCCCGTGGGAGCAGTACTTC.

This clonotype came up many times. The CDR3 protein is CASSQTGTGDAGELFF. The DNA for the CDR3 is TGTGCCAGCAGTCAAACCGGGACAGGGGACGCCGGGGAGCTGTTTTTT. This sequence joins TRBV12-3 or TRBV12-4 and TRBJ2-2, with 10 bases aligning to TRBD1. After removal of 5 bases from V and 6 bases from J, the junction contained 9 bases not matched to a gene. The CDR3 spans 16 residues.

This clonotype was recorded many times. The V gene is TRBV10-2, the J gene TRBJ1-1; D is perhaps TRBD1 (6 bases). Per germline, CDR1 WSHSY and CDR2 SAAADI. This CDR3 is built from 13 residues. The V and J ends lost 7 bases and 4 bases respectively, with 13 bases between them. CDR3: CASKGGKATEAFF. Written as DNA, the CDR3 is TGCGCCAGCAAGGGGGGCAAGGCCACTGAAGCTTTCTTT.

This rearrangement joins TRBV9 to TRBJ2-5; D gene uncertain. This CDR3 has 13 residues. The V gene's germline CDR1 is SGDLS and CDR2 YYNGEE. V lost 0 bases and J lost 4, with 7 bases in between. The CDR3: CASSVGPGETQYF. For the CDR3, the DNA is TGTGCCAGCAGCGTAGGACCCGGAGAGACCCAGTACTTC.